This T cell receptor (beta chain) derives from a study of blood T cell repertoires in COVID-19 (dated by TCRdb to the early 2020s). At the level of the whole study: The collaborator samples originated in the United States, Italy and Spain and spanned the acute and convalescent phases of COVID-19. The prospective study material was composed of cDNA or gDNA derived from T cells, B-cell-depleted T cells, or PBMCs. Subjects who had been exposed to COVID-19, were actively infected with it, or had recovered from it provided the deeply sampled blood TCRbeta repertoires that made up the dataset. The repertoires were made available in a free public database intended to serve as a resource for research on the immune response to SARS-CoV-2. The samples were drawn from the first 160 participants of the ongoing ImmuneRACE study and from over 950 subjects provided by 6 global collaborators. A de-identified subject ID, COVID-19 status, age in years and sex were almost always included in the sample metadata. Where available, HLA class I and class II types were taken from metadata supplied by the sample provider and were not determined by assay-based typing.

Findings and caveats that apply to the study as a whole: How much clinical and demographic metadata was included differed by source and by participant, and the metadata was provided uncurated.

CDR3 length: 15 amino acids, cysteine to phenylalanine. Here the CDR3 DNA is all that survives: 45 bases in frame from base 1. The germline V and J ends show losses of 4 bases and 4 bases respectively, and no gene match explains 4 bases of the junction. Via the germline V gene, CDR1 is SGDLS and CDR2 YYNGEE. Enrolling through a virtual design, the prospective study's participants ranged in age from about 18 to 89 years and lived across more than 20 United States geographic areas. Cohort assignment in the prospective study relied on participant-reported clinical history from a screening survey and a study questionnaire. Mobile phlebotomists in the prospective study collected whole blood, serum and a nasopharyngeal or oropharyngeal swab from every participant. Additional blood draws and questionnaires over an approximately two-month period could optionally be provided by prospective study participants. Before DNA extraction, prospective study blood samples were shipped either frozen or at room temperature.

About this clone: Which antigen it targets is not known. It has no much larger one-base neighbor in the sample; base qualities were not kept.

TCRbeta CDR3 regions were amplified from genomic DNA using the immunoSEQ Assay, a bias-controlled multiplex PCR. The source study handled its data this way. The number of nucleated cells in each sample was estimated from the amplification of reference gene primers within the assay. To quantify the absolute abundance of each unique TCRbeta CDR3 rearrangement, sequence reads were collapsed and filtered. For each sample, productive Simpson clonality was calculated by taking the square root of Simpson's diversity index across productive rearrangements. As stored in TCRdb, this immuneACCESS dataset retains in-frame rearrangements with V and J assigned. A fraction of the clones does not appear; measured against another copy, unresolved V genes explain less than half of the discrepancy, and the remainder lacks a known reason. V, J and clone size are those of that table, while D and trimming were read from the DNA. This sample is represented by 150,000 to 200,000 clones; 76% of them were singletons. Jointly, the top ten make up around 16% of the sample.

The clonotype was recovered from a woman aged 50 to 65 with acute COVID-19. The material sequenced was PBMCs or T cells enriched from blood (not recorded which). The rearranged segments are TRBV9 and TRBJ2-5; a stretch of 13 junction bases matches TRBD2. The CDR3 reads as follows: CASSPRTSGGETQYF. The DNA reads TGTGCCAGCAGCCCCCGGACTAGCGGGGGAGAGACCCAGTACTTC.